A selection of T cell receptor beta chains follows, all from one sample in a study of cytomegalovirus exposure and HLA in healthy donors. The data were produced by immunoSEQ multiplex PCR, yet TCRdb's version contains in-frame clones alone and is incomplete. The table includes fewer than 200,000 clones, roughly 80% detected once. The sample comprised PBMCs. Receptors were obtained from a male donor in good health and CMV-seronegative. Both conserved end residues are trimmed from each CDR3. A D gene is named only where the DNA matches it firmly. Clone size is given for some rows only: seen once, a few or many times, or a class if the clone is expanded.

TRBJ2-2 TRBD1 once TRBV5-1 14 ASSLGQGADTGELF
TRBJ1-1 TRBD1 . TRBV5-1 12 AGSSGQENTEAF
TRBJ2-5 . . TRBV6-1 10 ASRAGQETQY
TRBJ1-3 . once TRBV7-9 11 ASSLGQGNTIY
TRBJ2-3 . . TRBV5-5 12 ASSPAPEGDTQY
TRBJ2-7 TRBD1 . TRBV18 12 ASSPRDRGWEQY
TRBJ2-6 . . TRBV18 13 ASSPAGAGANVLT
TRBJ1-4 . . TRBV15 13 ATSRDSSSNEKLF
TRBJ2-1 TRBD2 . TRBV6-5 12 ASRTLAGGGEQF
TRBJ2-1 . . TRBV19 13 ASSIEGRESVEQF
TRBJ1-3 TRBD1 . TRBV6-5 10 ASSMTGETIY
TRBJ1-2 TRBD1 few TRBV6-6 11 ASSGTGKNGYT
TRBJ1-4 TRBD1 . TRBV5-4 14 ASSTTQGARSEKLF
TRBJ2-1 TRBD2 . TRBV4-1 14 ASSQVWTSGWNEQF
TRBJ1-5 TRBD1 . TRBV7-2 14 ASSWTGAAGNQPQH
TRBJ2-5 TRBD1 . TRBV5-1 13 ASSLGAQGAETQY
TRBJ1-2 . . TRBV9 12 ASSPSWANYGYT
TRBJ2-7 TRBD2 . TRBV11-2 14 ASSLASSGGIYEQY
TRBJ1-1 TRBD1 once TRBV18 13 ASSPTGGRGTEAF
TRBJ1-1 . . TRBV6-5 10 ASSQGDTEAF
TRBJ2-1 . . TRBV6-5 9 ATRQRNEQF
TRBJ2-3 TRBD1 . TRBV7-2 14 ASSPAPGQGTDTQY